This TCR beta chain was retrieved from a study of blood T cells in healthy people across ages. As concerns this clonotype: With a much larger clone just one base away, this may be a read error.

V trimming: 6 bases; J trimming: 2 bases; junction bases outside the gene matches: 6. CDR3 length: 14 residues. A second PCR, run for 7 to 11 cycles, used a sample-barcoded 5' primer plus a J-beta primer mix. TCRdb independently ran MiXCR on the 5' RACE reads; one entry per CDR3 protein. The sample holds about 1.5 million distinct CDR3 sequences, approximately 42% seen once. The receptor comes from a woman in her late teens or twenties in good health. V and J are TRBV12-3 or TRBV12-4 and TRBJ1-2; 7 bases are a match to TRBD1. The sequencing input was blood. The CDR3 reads CASRPWDRNYGYTF. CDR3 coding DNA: TGTGCCAGCAGACCCTGGGACAGAAACTATGGCTACACCTTC.